This T cell receptor (beta chain) was recovered during a study of cytomegalovirus exposure and HLA in healthy donors. The study, taken as a whole, reports: According to reports, the classifier identified cytomegalovirus status with high specificity and sensitivity. It was fewer than 200 TCR beta chains that were listed as cytomegalovirus-associated.

The PCR was carried out with 60 Vbeta primers and 13 Jbeta primers. TCRdb's copy holds only in-frame clones and misses some; the assay was immunoSEQ multiplex PCR. The data contain about 160,000 clones, 76% of them seen just once; the ten biggest clones take up 0.65% to 0.95%. Healthy donors of bone marrow made up the group. Worth noting for this clone: Its antigen is unknown.

V shed 0 bases and J 1 base; nucleotides not matched to a gene: 3. Germline lookup yields CDR1 MNHEY and CDR2 SVGAGI. The CDR3 has 15 residues. The rearrangement joins TRBV6-5 to TRBJ2-7; 7 bases map to TRBD2. This receptor was identified in a female donor in good health and CMV-seronegative. Material: PBMCs. The DNA for the CDR3 is TGTGCCAGCAGTTACTCGGGAGGGAAGTCCTACGAGCAGTACTTC. Amino acids: CASSYSGGKSYEQYF.